This paragraph reports one T cell receptor (beta chain). The CDR3 loop spans 17 amino acids. Germline V gives CDR1 LNHNV, CDR2 YYDKDF (reference sequence). J gave up 7 bases and V 3 bases, and 11 bases lay outside the gene matches. Amplification used 60 Vbeta primers and 13 Jbeta primers. Here immunoSEQ multiplex PCR was the method, and the copy in TCRdb shows in-frame clones only, minus some. The table includes approximately 100,000 clones, 60% to 85% detected once. This sample was included in a study of cytomegalovirus exposure and HLA in healthy donors. The TCR sequence derives from a man aged 45 to 65 in good health and CMV-seropositive. This rearrangement joins TRBV15 to TRBJ2-5, with 13 bases lining up with TRBD2. Material: PBMCs. CDR3 nucleotide sequence: TGTGCCACCAGCAGGGTCGGGACTAGCGGGGTCCCAAGGACCCAGTACTTC. It codes for CATSRVGTSGVPRTQYF. Combining the CDR3 with reference TRBV15 and TRBJ2-5 gives the whole variable domain DAMVIQNPRYQVTQFGKPVTLSCSQTLNHNVMYWYQQKSSQAPKLLFHYYDKDFNNEADTPDNFQSRRPNTSFCFLDIRSPGLGDTAMYLCATSRVGTSGVPRTQYFGPGTRLLVL.